This record looks at one T cell receptor beta chain sequence and its context. The sample is drawn from a study of T cells after somatic rescue of genetic block. Data came from immunoSEQ multiplex PCR; TCRdb stores just in-frame clones and leaves some out. The table shows 9,000 to 10,000 clones, with 70% to 75% occurring only once. V dropped 5 bases and J dropped 12 bases, with 11 bases sitting between them. This CDR3 spans 12 amino acids. Looked up from germline, CDR1 is SEHNR and CDR2 is FQNEAQ (reference sequence). The source of this sequence is a boy between 10 and 17 years old. V gene TRBV7-9 combines with J gene TRBJ1-6, with D hard to call. Sequencing input: peripheral blood mononuclear cells (PBMCs). Written as DNA, the CDR3 is TGTGCCAGCAGCCCCCCCCAATTACCCCTCCACTTT. It yields the protein CASSPPQLPLHF. The variable domain in full, completed from reference TRBV7-9 and TRBJ1-6, reads DTGVSQNPRHKITKRGQNVTFRCDPISEHNRLYWYRQTLGQGPEFLTYFQNEAQLEKSRLLSDRFSAERPKGSFSTLEIQRTEQGDSAMYLCASSPPQLPLHFGNGTRLTVT.